The T cell receptor beta chain described here comes from a study of T cells in localized non-small cell lung cancer. This clone rates as large (0.1 to 1%). V was clipped by 6 bases and J by 0 bases; unmatched bases: 5. The CDR3 extends over 14 amino acids. Germline V CDR1 and CDR2: MNHGY, SAAAGT. Some clones are missing from TCRdb's copy, which holds only in-frame ones; the method was immunoSEQ multiplex PCR. Altogether about 2,400 clones are present, about 28% being singletons, with the ten largest covering 6.5% to 9%. The genes are TRBV6-8 and TRBJ2-7; 7 nucleotides agree with TRBD1. The sample in question was lung tumor tissue, obtained before any cancer treatment. The receptor was derived from a male donor aged 60 or over with stage II squamous cell lung carcinoma. The CDR3: CASSGQESSYEQYF. The DNA of the CDR3 is TGTGCCAGCAGCGGACAGGAAAGCTCCTACGAGCAGTACTTC.